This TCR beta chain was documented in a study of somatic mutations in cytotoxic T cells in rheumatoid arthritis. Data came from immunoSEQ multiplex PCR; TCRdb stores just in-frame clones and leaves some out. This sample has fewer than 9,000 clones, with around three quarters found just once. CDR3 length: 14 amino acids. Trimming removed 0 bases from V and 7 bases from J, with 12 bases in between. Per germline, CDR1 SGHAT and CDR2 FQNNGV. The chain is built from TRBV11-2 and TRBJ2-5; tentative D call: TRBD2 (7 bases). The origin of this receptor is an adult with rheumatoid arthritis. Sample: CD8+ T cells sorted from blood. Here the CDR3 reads CASSLEGGATTQYF. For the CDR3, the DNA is TGTGCCAGCAGCTTAGAAGGGGGGGCAACGACCCAGTACTTC.